This entry concerns a single T cell receptor beta chain. Its specificity is unknown. Heparinised blood was drawn once per donor, averaging around 120 mL. This entry is derived from a study of beta chain features in type 1 diabetes. Findings and caveats of the study: An over-representation of cells with high TCR expression could result from cDNA sequencing.

What was sequenced were expressed TCRB transcripts, since all of the isolated RNA had been reverse transcribed. Naive, central memory and regulatory T cell samples averaged approximately 3.5 million immunoSEQ reads each. Profiling relied on immunoSEQ multiplex PCR, and the TCRdb table lists in-frame clones only, not all of them. The table lists a few hundred thousand clones, approximately 31% of them singletons, with about 0.06% in the top ten. This CDR3 is 15 amino acids long. V lost 3 bases and J lost 0, with 12 bases in between. From germline, CDR1 is SQVTM and CDR2 ANQGSEA. Sequenced material: naive CD4+ T cells from blood. This chain connects TRBV29-1 to TRBJ2-1, with D hard to call. The TCR comes from a man aged 18 to 29 in good health. The CDR3 is CSVEGSLSSYNEQFF. DNA for the CDR3: TGCAGCGTTGAGGGCAGTTTGAGCTCCTACAATGAGCAGTTCTTC.